Listed here are 17 T cell receptor beta chains from one sample, sequenced in a study of tumor and adjacent non-tumor tissue in lung cancer. TCRbeta libraries were built with three rounds of nested PCR, modified from ARM-PCR. One entry per CDR3 protein results from TCRdb running MiXCR on the multiplex PCR reads. The sample carries around 82,000 distinct CDR3 sequences, approximately 80% recorded once. The template was RNA from unsorted bulk tissue. More than 3 cm separated this lung sample from the edge of the tumor. The sample comprised distant non-tumor lung tissue. These receptors were collected from a man aged 60-69 years with non-small cell lung cancer.

As regards this clonotype: Germline is not matched at one junction end, which may reflect a read error. The chain couples TRBV5-8 to TRBJ1-3, with D perhaps matching TRBD1 (6 bases). The germline CDR1 and CDR2 sequences are SGHTS and YDEGEE. The length of the CDR3 is 16 residues. The CDR3 is CASGLDRQAGGNTIYF. The CDR3 DNA reads TGTGCCAGCGGCTTGGACCGACAGGCGGGTGGAAACACCATATATTTT.

This clonotype was found once. This could be a read error, since a much larger clone is one nucleotide away. V gene TRBV4-1 combines with J gene TRBJ1-4, with D maybe TRBD1 (5 bases). CDR1 is MGHRA and CDR2 is YSYEKL in the germline V gene. Trimming removed 1 base at V and 10 bases at J, with 25 bases between. The CDR3 spans 18 residues. The CDR3 DNA sequence: TGCGCCAGCAGCCAAGTCCTCAGACAGTTAGCGAGCAAAGGAAAACTGTTTTTT. Its protein product is CASSQVLRQLASKGKLFF.

On this clonotype: One end of the junction varies from germline; a read error may be responsible. The chain has TRBV11-2 and TRBJ2-3; the D gene is possibly TRBD1 (6 bases). The CDR3 runs to 16 residues. Germline V gene sequence: CDR1 SGHAT, CDR2 FQNNGV. CDR3 loop: CASSLVSGAARDTQYF. CDR3 bases: TGTGCCAGCAGCTTAGTATCAGGGGCAGCTAGAGATACGCAATATTTT.

On this clonotype: A read error may account for a junction end that differs from germline. The rearrangement links TRBV6-5 to TRBJ2-7; no reliable D call. Germline values: CDR1 MNHEY, CDR2 SVGAGI. The CDR3 extends over 14 amino acids. CDR3 sequence: CTSSYSRSTVEQYF. The CDR3 DNA reads TGTACCAGCAGTTACTCTCGCTCGACCGTCGAGCAGTACTTC.

Remarks on this clonotype: Here the CDR3 omits its conserved ending phenylalanine or tryptophan, so a read error is the likely source. The rearrangement uses TRBV20-1 and TRBJ1-5, with 8 bases aligning to TRBD1. The germline V gene has CDR1 DFQATT and CDR2 SNEGSKA (reference sequence). With V trimmed by 7 bases and J by 1 base, 6 bases remained unmatched. CDR3 length: 14 amino acids. CDR3 region: CSVQGAFSNQPQHS. CDR3 DNA sequence: TGCAGTGTCCAGGGGGCCTTCAGCAATCAGCCCCAGCATTCT.

CDR3 in amino acids: CASRFETRLVDTQYF. In DNA form, the CDR3 reads TGCGCCAGCCGATTTGAGACGAGGTTGGTAGATACGCAGTATTTT. The chain is built from TRBV5-1 and TRBJ2-3; D remains unclear. The germline CDR1 and CDR2 sequences are SGHRS and YFSETQ. Deletions cut 7 bases from V and 5 bases from J, with 20 bases between. The CDR3 has 15 amino acids. Full variable domain (rest looked up from reference TRBV5-1 and TRBJ2-3): KAGVTQTPRYLIKTRGQQVTLSCSPISGHRSVSWYQQTPGQGLQFLFEYFSETQRNKGNFPGRFSGRQFSNSRSEMNVSTLELGDSALYLCASRFETRLVDTQYFGPGTRLTVL.

With regard to this clonotype: This clone may be a read error of a much larger clone one base away. The chain combines TRBV10-2 with TRBJ2-5; D might be TRBD1 (6 bases). Trimming left V 7 bases short and J 3 bases short, with 18 bases between. CDR1 and CDR2 from the germline V gene are WSHSY and SAAADI. The CDR3 runs to 15 residues. CDR3 protein: CASITGTRKEETQYF. CDR3 sequence (DNA): TGCGCCAGCATAACCGGGACAAGGAAAGAAGAGACCCAGTACTTC.

This clonotype was counted only a few times. A much larger clonotype is one base distant, so this may be a read error. The chain joins TRBV20-1 to TRBJ2-5; D gene ambiguous. The CDR3 is 11 amino acids. The V and J ends lost 7 bases and 3 bases respectively, with 9 bases between them. The germline gives CDR1 DFQATT, CDR2 SNEGSKA (reference sequence). The CDR3 DNA is TGCAGTGTTAGTAGCAAAGAGACCCAGTACTTC. Protein product: CSVSSKETQYF.

In its sample, this clonotype ranks as medium-sized (0.01 to 0.1%). The chain joins TRBV4-1 to TRBJ2-2; D remains ambiguous. Per germline, CDR1 MGHRA and CDR2 YSYEKL. The germline V and J ends were trimmed by 3 bases and 6 bases, with 5 bases remaining between them. The length of the CDR3 is 12 residues. The CDR3 reads CASSHLSGELFF. CDR3 DNA sequence: TGCGCCAGCAGCCATTTATCCGGGGAGCTGTTTTTT.

Regarding this clonotype: An end of the junction differs from the germline gene, which may be a read error. The chain carries TRBV11-2 and TRBJ2-1, with D perhaps TRBD2 (5 bases). The J call could be wrong; TRBJ2-7 is a better fit for the DNA end. The CDR3 totals 14 residues. Germline assignment: CDR1 SGHAT and CDR2 FQNNGV. CDR3 region: CASSRVGGYNEQYF. The CDR3 DNA is TGTGCTAGCAGCCGGGTAGGAGGCTACAATGAGCAGTACTTC.

The V gene is TRBV5-1, the J gene TRBJ2-5; no firm D call. CDR1 SGHRS and CDR2 YFSETQ come from the germline V gene. CDR3 size: 12 residues. CDR3 DNA: TGCACCACCAGATTCAACACAGAGACCCAGTACTTC. Encoded protein: CTTRFNTETQYF.

V is TRBV11-2 and J is TRBJ1-2; D not resolved. V was pared by 10 bases and J by 8 bases, with 26 bases between. The CDR3 is 15 amino acids. Per the germline V gene, CDR1 is SGHAT and CDR2 is FQNNGV. The CDR3: CAISSLGCGAFGYTF. CDR3 nucleotides: TGTGCCATTAGCTCCCTTGGGTGCGGAGCCTTCGGCTACACCTTC.

In the case of this clonotype: An end of the junction does not agree with germline; a read error may underlie this. CDR3 protein: CASRKIGGGSGDMQYF. CDR3 DNA sequence: TGTGCCAGCAGGAAAATTGGGGGCGGTAGCGGAGATATGCAGTATTTT. V gene TRBV11-2 combines with J gene TRBJ2-3; D could derive from TRBD1 or TRBD2 (6 bases each). This CDR3 comprises 16 residues. Germline V lookup: CDR1 SGHAT, CDR2 FQNNGV. The full variable domain, in which reference TRBV11-2 and TRBJ2-3 provide the parts outside the CDR3, is EAGVAQSPRYKIIEKRQSVAFWCNPISGHATLYWYQQILGQGPKLLIQFQNNGVVDDSQLPKDRFSAERLKGVDSTLKIQPAKLEDSAVYLCASRKIGGGSGDMQYFGPGTRLTVL.

Regarding this clonotype: This CDR3 is missing its conserved last phenylalanine or tryptophan, likely due to a read error. The chain is built from TRBV20-1 and TRBJ2-7; unclear D gene. Trimming left V 4 bases short and J 6 bases short, with 16 bases between. CDR1 is DFQATT, CDR2 SNEGSKA, per germline (reference sequence). This CDR3 is 13 amino acids long. CDR3 protein: CSAMGMAIGEQYS. DNA of the CDR3: TGCAGTGCTATGGGGATGGCAATAGGCGAGCAGTACTCC.

Notes on this clonotype: At one end, the junction sequence differs from germline, possibly due to a read error. The chain has TRBV20-1 and TRBJ2-7, with D perhaps TRBD2 (5 bases). CDR3 length: 15 amino acids. Germline CDR1 reads DFQATT; CDR2 reads SNEGSKA (reference sequence). CDR3 amino acids: CSGILTFGGNYGQYF. CDR3 bases: TGCAGCGGTATTCTGACATTCGGAGGAAACTACGGGCAGTACTTC.

With regard to this clonotype: The germline gene is not matched at one end of the junction; a read error may be the cause. J is TRBJ2-6 and V is TRBV11-2; D is unresolved. The CDR3 is 19 amino acids. Germline V gene sequence: CDR1 SGHAT, CDR2 FQNNGV. CDR3 loop: CASSLVPKGRPSGVNVLTF. The DNA for the CDR3 is TGTGCCAGCAGCTTAGTTCCAAAGGGCAGACCCTCTGGGGTCAACGTCCTGACTTTC.

In regard to this clonotype: At one of its ends the junction is not consistent with the germline gene, which may arise from a read error. The chain recombines TRBV4-3 with TRBJ2-1, with no clear D. The germline V gene encodes CDR1 LGHNA and CDR2 YSLEER. This CDR3 has 14 residues. As DNA, the CDR3 is TGCGCCTGCAGTTTAAATCGGTTTCTACATGAGCAGTTATTC. Translating it yields CACSLNRFLHEQLF.